One sample yielded the 11 T cell receptor beta chains listed below, sequenced in a study of T cells after yellow fever vaccination. TCRdb reprocessed the 5' RACE reads via MiXCR and lists one record per CDR3 protein. Here the sample spans hundreds of thousands of distinct CDR3 sequences, around a tenth being singletons. The source material was PBMCs, sampled on the day of the first yellow fever vaccination. These receptor sequences come from a man aged 18 to 30 who received the YFV17D yellow fever vaccine.

The CDR3 coding sequence is TGTGCCAGCAGCGTAAGATCCTTCACCTACAATGAGCAGTTCTTC. This gives the protein CASSVRSFTYNEQFF. The chain employs TRBV9 and TRBJ2-1, with D unclear. This CDR3 is built from 15 residues. Germline CDR1 and CDR2: SGDLS and YYNGEE. Trimming took 1 base from V and 2 from J, leaving 10 bases between them.

The sample holds a few counts of this clonotype. The chain employs TRBV11-2 and TRBJ2-5; D perhaps matches TRBD1 (5 bases). V was clipped by 5 bases and J by 1 base, with 23 bases between them. Germline CDR1 reads SGHAT; CDR2 reads FQNNGV. This CDR3 spans 18 amino acids. The CDR3 region is CASSPRLGRNRLQETQYF. The CDR3 DNA is TGTGCCAGCAGCCCGAGGTTGGGGCGAAACAGGCTCCAAGAGACCCAGTACTTC. The full variable domain, with the rest looked up from reference TRBV11-2 and TRBJ2-5, is EAGVAQSPRYKIIEKRQSVAFWCNPISGHATLYWYQQILGQGPKLLIQFQNNGVVDDSQLPKDRFSAERLKGVDSTLKIQPAKLEDSAVYLCASSPRLGRNRLQETQYFGPGTRLLVL.

This clonotype has more than one count but fewer than ten. V usage is TRBV4-1 and J usage is TRBJ2-3, with 7 nucleotides matching TRBD1. Germline CDR1 MGHRA, CDR2 YSYEKL. The CDR3 contains 15 residues. Germline trimming cut 4 bases from V and 4 bases from J; bases unmatched to any gene: 8. CDR3 coding DNA: TGCGCCAGCAGCCGGGGACAGAATAACGCAGATACGCAGTATTTT. Translating gives CASSRGQNNADTQYF.

The chain has TRBV12-3 or TRBV12-4 and TRBJ1-3; D unresolved. Trimming cost V 3 bases and J 0 bases, with 6 bases left between them. The CDR3 is 14 residues long. The CDR3 here is CASSFRVSGNTIYF. The CDR3 DNA is TGTGCCAGCAGTTTTCGAGTCTCTGGAAACACCATATATTTT.

This clonotype was counted at least ten times. J is TRBJ2-7 and V is TRBV10-2; possibly TRBD1 for D (5 bases). This CDR3 is 14 amino acids long. Germline values: CDR1 WSHSY, CDR2 SAAADI. V was clipped by 0 bases and J by 2 bases, with 8 bases between them. The CDR3 loop reads CASSESWGPYEQYF. DNA for the CDR3: TGCGCCAGCAGTGAGTCGTGGGGCCCCTACGAGCAGTACTTC.

This chain links TRBV6-6 with TRBJ2-7, with D tentatively TRBD1 (5 bases). The V gene's germline CDR1 is MNHNY and CDR2 SVGAGI (reference sequence). V gave up 6 bases and J gave up 11 bases, with 14 bases separating them. The CDR3 runs 11 residues. CDR3 coding DNA: TGTGCCAGCAGGAATCCGGACACCAAGTACTTC. Residues: CASRNPDTKYF.

This clonotype was detected ten times or more. The chain links TRBV12-3 or TRBV12-4 to TRBJ2-1; D may be TRBD1 or TRBD2 (5 bases each). The CDR3 is made up of 11 amino acids. Trimming removed 3 bases from V and 13 bases from J, with 10 bases in between. CDR3 DNA sequence: TGTGCCAGCAGTTTTTGGGACCACCAGTTCTTC. The encoded protein is CASSFWDHQFF.

This clonotype was detected once. V and J are TRBV5-1 and TRBJ1-1; D ambiguous. The CDR3 runs to 17 residues. The V end lost 1 base, the J end lost 4 bases, and 20 bases lay between the germline ends. Looked up from germline, CDR1 is SGHRS and CDR2 is YFSETQ. The CDR3 DNA reads TGCGCCAGCAGCTTGTCTATCGGAGTCAGCGCAAGCACTGAAGCTTTCTTT. Translating it yields CASSLSIGVSASTEAFF.

This clonotype was counted only a few times. V usage is TRBV28 and J usage is TRBJ1-6, with unresolved D. CDR3 length equals 13 residues. Germline-derived CDR1 and CDR2 are MDHEN and SYDVKM. Trimming removed 3 bases from V and 5 bases from J, with 5 bases in between. CDR3 bases: TGTGCCAGCAGTTTGCAGGATAATTCACCCCTCCACTTT. Amino acid sequence: CASSLQDNSPLHF.

This chain uses TRBV10-3 with TRBJ1-1; no reliable D call. Germline assignment: CDR1 ENHRY and CDR2 SYGVKD. This CDR3 is built from 13 residues. Trimming left V 8 bases short and J 3 bases short, with 13 bases between. CDR3 sequence: CAIGSPEDTEAFF. The CDR3 nucleotides read TGTGCCATCGGTTCACCGGAAGACACTGAAGCTTTCTTT.

This clonotype was seen only a few times. The gene calls are TRBV29-1 and TRBJ2-1; D possibly corresponds to TRBD1 (5 bases). Germline assignment: CDR1 SQVTM and CDR2 ANQGSEA. The CDR3 length is 12 residues. V was shortened by 8 bases and J by 3 bases, with 11 bases between the two germline ends. The CDR3 protein is CSSARVYNEQFF. CDR3 nucleotide sequence: TGCAGCTCAGCCAGGGTCTACAATGAGCAGTTCTTC.